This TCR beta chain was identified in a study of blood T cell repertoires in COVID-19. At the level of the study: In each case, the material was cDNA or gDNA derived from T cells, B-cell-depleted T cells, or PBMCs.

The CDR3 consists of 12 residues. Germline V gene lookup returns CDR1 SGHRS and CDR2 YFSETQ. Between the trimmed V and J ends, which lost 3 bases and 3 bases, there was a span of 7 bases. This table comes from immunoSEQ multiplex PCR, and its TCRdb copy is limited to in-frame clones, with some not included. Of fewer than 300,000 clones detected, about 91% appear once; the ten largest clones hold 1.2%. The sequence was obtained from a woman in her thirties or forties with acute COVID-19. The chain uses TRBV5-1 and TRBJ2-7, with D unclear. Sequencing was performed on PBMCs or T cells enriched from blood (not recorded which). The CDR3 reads CASSSDIYEQYF. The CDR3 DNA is TGCGCCAGCAGCTCAGACATCTACGAGCAGTACTTC.